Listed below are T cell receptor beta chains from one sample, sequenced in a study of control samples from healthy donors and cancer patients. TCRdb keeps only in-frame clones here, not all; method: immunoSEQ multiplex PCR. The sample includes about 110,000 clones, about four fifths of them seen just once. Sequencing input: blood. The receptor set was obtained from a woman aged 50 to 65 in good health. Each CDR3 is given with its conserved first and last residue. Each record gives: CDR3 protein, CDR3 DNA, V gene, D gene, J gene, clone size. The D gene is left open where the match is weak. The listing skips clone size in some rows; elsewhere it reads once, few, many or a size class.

CAISEYRGLDQPQHF	TGTGCCATCAGTGAGTACCGGGGTCTAGATCAGCCCCAGCATTTT	TRBV10-3	.	TRBJ1-5	.
CASSDGIDRGRPEAFF	TGTGCCAGCAGTGATGGGATAGACAGGGGTAGGCCTGAAGCTTTCTTT	TRBV6-2/TRBV6-3	TRBD1	TRBJ1-1	.
CASSRGVRETQYF	TGTGCCAGCAGCCGGGGAGTGCGGGAGACCCAGTACTTC	TRBV7-2	.	TRBJ2-5	.
CSVEGASIYGYTF	TGCAGCGTTGAGGGGGCGAGTATCTATGGCTACACCTTC	TRBV29-1	.	TRBJ1-2	.
CATGQRLTGELFF	TGTGCCACGGGACAGAGACTCACCGGGGAGCTGTTTTTT	TRBV7-2	TRBD1	TRBJ2-2	.
CASSTVAGAETQYF	TGCGCCAGCAGCACCGTAGCGGGAGCGGAGACCCAGTACTTC	TRBV5-1	TRBD2	TRBJ2-5	few
CASSQPRGPSNEQFF	TGTGCCAGTAGCCAGCCCCGGGGGCCAAGCAATGAGCAGTTCTTC	TRBV19	.	TRBJ2-1	.
CAWSVLRDRGHYGYTF	TGTGCCTGGAGTGTGCTCCGGGACAGGGGGCACTATGGCTACACCTTC	TRBV30	TRBD1	TRBJ1-2	.
CASSLGLATQYF	TGTGCCAGCAGCTTAGGCCTCGCCACGCAGTATTTT	TRBV13	.	TRBJ2-3	.
CASSQQGDSFTGELFF	TGCGCCAGCAGCCAACAGGGAGACAGTTTTACCGGGGAGCTGTTTTTT	TRBV4-3	.	TRBJ2-2	.
CASRGYSSEGEQYF	TGTGCCAGTAGGGGGTACTCCAGCGAGGGGGAGCAGTACTTC	TRBV19	.	TRBJ2-7	.
CASSDRGRKQNIQYF	TGTGCCAGCAGTGACCGGGGCAGGAAACAAAATATTCAGTACTTC	TRBV2	.	TRBJ2-4	.
CASSIDDGLVTQYF	TGTGCCAGTAGTATAGACGACGGCCTTGTTACGCAATATTTT	TRBV19	.	TRBJ2-3	once
CASSSYSYEQYF	TGTGCCAGCAGTTCCTACTCCTACGAGCAGTACTTC	TRBV12-3/TRBV12-4	.	TRBJ2-7	.
CASSLMGGRDYGYTF	TGTGCCAGCAGCTTAATGGGGGGAAGAGACTATGGCTACACCTTC	TRBV7-8	.	TRBJ1-2	.
CASSPSTGGPYSYEQYF	TGTGCCAGCTCACCATCGACAGGGGGCCCCTACTCCTACGAGCAGTACTTC	TRBV18	TRBD1	TRBJ2-7	few
CASSLRNTDTQYF	TGTGCCAGCAGCTTGAGGAACACAGATACGCAGTATTTT	TRBV7-2	.	TRBJ2-3	once
CASSPPQVRSYEQYF	TGTGCCAGCTCACCTCCACAGGTCCGCTCCTACGAGCAGTACTTC	TRBV18	.	TRBJ2-7	.
CASSQESRGYTF	TGTGCCAGCAGCCAAGAGTCGAGAGGCTACACCTTC	TRBV4-2	.	TRBJ1-2	.
CASPAILGTEAFF	TGTGCCAGTCCCGCCATCTTGGGAACTGAAGCTTTCTTT	TRBV12-3/TRBV12-4	.	TRBJ1-1	.
CASSLGPEEKLFF	TGTGCCAGCAGCTTAGGACCCGAGGAAAAACTGTTTTTT	TRBV11-3	.	TRBJ1-4	.
CASSSGRRPQNTEAFF	TGTGCCAGCAGTTCGGGCAGGAGACCTCAAAACACTGAAGCTTTCTTT	TRBV6-6	.	TRBJ1-1	once
CASSFGETQPQHF	TGTGCCAGCAGTTTTGGGGAAACTCAGCCCCAGCATTTT	TRBV6-2/TRBV6-3	.	TRBJ1-5	.
CASSLRGALNYGYTF	TGTGCCAGCAGCTTGAGAGGGGCGCTGAACTATGGCTACACCTTC	TRBV5-5	.	TRBJ1-2	.
CASSSEGQYLINEQFF	TGTGCCAGCAGCTCAGAGGGGCAGTACTTAATCAATGAGCAGTTCTTC	TRBV9	.	TRBJ2-1	few
CASSVVGAGGSYEQYF	TGTGCCAGCAGTGTCGTCGGAGCGGGAGGTTCTTACGAGCAGTACTTC	TRBV6-1	TRBD2	TRBJ2-7	.
CASSLAQGAGETQYF	TGTGCCAGCAGCTTAGCCCAGGGGGCAGGGGAGACCCAGTACTTC	TRBV11-3	TRBD1	TRBJ2-5	.
CASSYRGKGSYTEAFF	TGTGCCAGCAGTTACCGAGGGAAAGGATCGTACACTGAAGCTTTCTTT	TRBV6-2/TRBV6-3	.	TRBJ1-1	few
CASSPRQRISSGNTIYF	TGTGCCAGCAGCCCAAGACAGAGGATAAGCTCTGGAAACACCATATATTTT	TRBV11-2	.	TRBJ1-3	.
CASSSYTANEQFF	TGTGCCAGCAGCTCCTATACTGCGAATGAGCAGTTCTTC	TRBV7-3	.	TRBJ2-1	.
CASSGSSYNSPLHF	TGTGCCAGCAGCGGAAGCTCCTATAATTCACCCCTCCACTTT	TRBV6-6	.	TRBJ1-6	.
CASSPGGAGQETQYF	TGTGCCAGCAGCCCCGGTGGCGCAGGGCAAGAGACCCAGTACTTC	TRBV6-2/TRBV6-3	.	TRBJ2-5	.
CASLSWGGKLNYEQYF	TGTGCCAGCCTCTCATGGGGGGGGAAACTAAACTACGAGCAGTACTTC	TRBV21-1	.	TRBJ2-7	.
CASLRDRVYEQYF	TGTGCCAGCTTAAGGGACAGGGTCTACGAGCAGTACTTC	TRBV5-6	TRBD1	TRBJ2-7	.
CASSFERNTQYF	TGCGCCAGCAGCTTTGAGCGAAATACGCAGTATTTT	TRBV5-1	.	TRBJ2-3	.
CASSLRYEQYF	TGTGCCAGCAGCTTACGCTACGAGCAGTACTTC	TRBV7-2	.	TRBJ2-7	.
CASSPRPPRDTEAFF	TGTGCCAGCAGTCCTCGACCCCCGAGGGACACTGAAGCTTTCTTT	TRBV28	.	TRBJ1-1	.
CASSLRGAGNTIYF	TGTGCCAGCAGCTTAAGGGGAGCTGGAAACACCATATATTTT	TRBV5-6	.	TRBJ1-3	.
CASSPWGQTDTQYF	TGCGCCAGCAGTCCTTGGGGGCAGACAGATACGCAGTATTTT	TRBV5-1	.	TRBJ2-3	.
CASSTLETQYF	TGTGCCAGCAGCACCTTGGAGACCCAGTACTTC	TRBV3-1/TRBV3-2	.	TRBJ2-5	few
CASSYPTEYSYEQYF	TGTGCCAGCAGTTACCCGACAGAGTACTCCTACGAGCAGTACTTC	TRBV28	.	TRBJ2-7	once
CSVDSSGMYNEQFF	TGCAGCGTTGATTCCAGCGGAATGTACAATGAGCAGTTCTTC	TRBV29-1	.	TRBJ2-1	once
CASSPRQTDTQYF	TGTGCCAGCAGCCCACGGCAGACAGATACGCAGTATTTT	TRBV7-9	.	TRBJ2-3	.
CASSLGLAGNNEQFF	TGTGCCAGCAGCTTAGGTCTAGCGGGAAACAATGAGCAGTTCTTC	TRBV11-3	TRBD2	TRBJ2-1	.
CASSLGRRETQYF	TGTGCCAGCAGCTTAGGGAGGCGGGAGACCCAGTACTTC	TRBV7-2	.	TRBJ2-5	.
CASSKVATNEKLFF	TGTGCCAGCAGCAAGGTCGCAACTAATGAAAAACTGTTTTTT	TRBV11-2	.	TRBJ1-4	.
CASSVPGGETQYF	TGTGCCAGCAGCGTCCCTGGGGGGGAGACCCAGTACTTC	TRBV14	.	TRBJ2-5	.
CASSYSSYEQYF	TGTGCCAGCAGTTACTCCTCCTACGAGCAGTACTTC	TRBV6-2/TRBV6-3	.	TRBJ2-7	.
CASSWRLLAGENTGEQFF	TGTGCTAGCAGCTGGCGGCTACTAGCGGGGGAGAACACAGGTGAGCAGTTCTTC	TRBV7-7	TRBD2	TRBJ2-1	.
CASSTTGASHYEQYF	TGTGCCAGCAGTACTACAGGGGCCTCCCACTACGAGCAGTACTTC	TRBV7-2	TRBD1	TRBJ2-7	.
CASSLTDSNQPQHF	TGTGCCAGCTCACTTACAGATAGCAATCAGCCCCAGCATTTT	TRBV18	.	TRBJ1-5	.
CASSESGGWETQYF	TGTGCCAGCAGTGAATCGGGGGGCTGGGAGACCCAGTACTTC	TRBV25-1	.	TRBJ2-5	few